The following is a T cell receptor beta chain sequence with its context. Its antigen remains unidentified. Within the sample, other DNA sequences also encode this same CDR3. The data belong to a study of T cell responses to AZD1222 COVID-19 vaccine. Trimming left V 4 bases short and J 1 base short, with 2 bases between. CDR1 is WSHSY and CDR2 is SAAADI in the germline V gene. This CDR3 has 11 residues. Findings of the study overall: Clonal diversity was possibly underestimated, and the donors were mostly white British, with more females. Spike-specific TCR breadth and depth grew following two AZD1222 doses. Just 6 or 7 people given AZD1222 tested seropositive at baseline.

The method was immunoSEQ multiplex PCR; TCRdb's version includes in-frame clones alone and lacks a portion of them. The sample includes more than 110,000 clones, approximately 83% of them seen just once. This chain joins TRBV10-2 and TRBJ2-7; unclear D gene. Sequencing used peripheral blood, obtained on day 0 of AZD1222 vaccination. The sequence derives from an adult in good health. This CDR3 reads CASSVSYEQYF. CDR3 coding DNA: TGCGCCAGCAGTGTTTCCTACGAGCAGTACTTC.